This TCR beta chain was captured by sequencing in a study of shared T cell receptors in the human thymus. CDR1 MNHEY and CDR2 SMNVEV come from the germline V gene (reference sequence). With 8 bases clipped from V and 0 bases from J, the junction kept 6 bases outside the gene matches. The CDR3 has 14 residues. Some clones are missing from TCRdb's copy, which holds only in-frame ones; the method was immunoSEQ multiplex PCR. The sample contains about 730,000 clones, approximately 85% of which appear only once. The data were also submitted as part of a second study, on human thymus T cells. That source notes: Finnish infants who were healthy and having corrective surgery for congenital heart defects made up the donors. The thymus tissue came from resections taken during corrective heart surgery. Among unrelated individuals, related research reported thymic repertoires that overlapped highly.

The TCR comes from a girl under three years old with a congenital heart defect. The sample was thymocytes. This sequence joins TRBV27 and TRBJ1-2; 7 bases align to TRBD1. The CDR3 loop is CASHPQGTNYGYTF. As DNA, the CDR3 is TGTGCCAGCCACCCACAGGGGACTAACTATGGCTACACCTTC.